Listed here are 2 T cell receptor beta chains from one sample, sequenced in a study of blood T cell repertoires in COVID-19. TCRdb keeps only in-frame clones here, not all; method: immunoSEQ multiplex PCR. The sample contains roughly 250,000 clones, around nine tenths of which appear only once. The specimen sequenced was PBMCs or T cells enriched from blood (not recorded which). These receptor sequences come from a man aged 35 to 55 who had recovered from COVID-19.

This clone was counted a single time. This rearrangement joins TRBV5-5 to TRBJ2-5; TRBD1 matches at 8 bases. This CDR3 spans 16 amino acids. Unmatched junction bases numbered 7, after V lost 2 bases and J lost 1 base. The V gene's germline CDR1 is SGHKS and CDR2 YYEKEE (reference sequence). The CDR3 DNA reads as TGTGCCAGCAGCTTTCGCGACAGGGGTCGCCAAGAGACCCAGTACTTC. Its protein is CASSFRDRGRQETQYF.

The chain has TRBV5-1 and TRBJ2-3; 8 bases are shared with TRBD2. The CDR3 runs 15 residues. Germline CDR1 and CDR2: SGHRS and YFSETQ. V lost 0 bases and J lost 4; bases outside the gene matches: 4. The CDR3 sequence: CASSLGSGAPDTQYF. The CDR3 DNA reads as TGCGCCAGCAGCTTGGGTAGCGGGGCCCCAGATACGCAGTATTTT. Drawing the rest from reference TRBV5-1 and TRBJ2-3, the complete variable domain is KAGVTQTPRYLIKTRGQQVTLSCSPISGHRSVSWYQQTPGQGLQFLFEYFSETQRNKGNFPGRFSGRQFSNSRSEMNVSTLELGDSALYLCASSLGSGAPDTQYFGPGTRLTVL.